This entry lists 7 T cell receptor beta chains sequenced from one sample in a study of cytomegalovirus exposure and HLA in healthy donors. Amplification used 60 Vbeta primers and 13 Jbeta primers. Measured with immunoSEQ multiplex PCR; TCRdb has only the in-frame clones, and not every one. The sample lists over 110,000 clones, 70% to 80% occurring once. Sequencing used PBMCs. The receptors originated from a female donor in good health and CMV-seronegative.

The V gene is TRBV19, the J gene TRBJ1-3, with D uncertain. This CDR3 contains 15 residues. Trimming left V 2 bases short and J 0 bases short, with 8 bases between. Germline V gene data show CDR1 as LNHDA and CDR2 as SQIVND (reference sequence). This CDR3 is CASSISPSSGNTIYF. In nucleotides, the CDR3 is TGTGCCAGTAGTATATCCCCTAGCTCTGGAAACACCATATATTTT.

The chain has TRBV7-2 and TRBJ1-2; no firm D call. CDR1 and CDR2 (germline): SGHTA, FQGNSA. This CDR3 contains 11 residues. V lost 3 bases and J lost 8, with 7 bases in between. The CDR3 spells CASSFFQGYTF. DNA for the CDR3: TGTGCCAGCAGCTTTTTTCAGGGCTACACCTTC.

This clone was detected a few times. This chain connects TRBV15 to TRBJ1-6; the D gene is possibly TRBD1 (5 bases). The ends were cut back, 6 bases at V and 7 bases at J, with 13 bases in the middle. This CDR3 contains 14 residues. CDR1 and CDR2 (germline): LNHNV, YYDKDF (reference sequence). The CDR3 nucleotides are TGTGCCACCAGTCAGTACGGGGGGAATTCACCCCTCCACTTT. This sequence encodes CATSQYGGNSPLHF.

The V and J genes are TRBV7-9 and TRBJ1-1; D is undetermined. V lost 5 bases to trimming and J lost 2 bases, with 12 bases between them. Per germline, CDR1 SEHNR and CDR2 FQNEAQ (reference sequence). This CDR3 has 14 residues. CDR3 bases: TGTGCCAGCAGCCGTTTTAACAGCAACACTGAAGCTTTCTTT. Protein product: CASSRFNSNTEAFF. Full variable domain (rest looked up from reference TRBV7-9 and TRBJ1-1): DTGVSQNPRHKITKRGQNVTFRCDPISEHNRLYWYRQTLGQGPEFLTYFQNEAQLEKSRLLSDRFSAERPKGSFSTLEIQRTEQGDSAMYLCASSRFNSNTEAFFGQGTRLTVV.

This clone has just one count. V gene TRBV10-1 combines with J gene TRBJ2-3, with D perhaps matching TRBD2 (5 bases). Trimming removed 0 bases from V and 6 bases from J, with 16 bases in between. The CDR3 has 16 residues. Germline V gene data show CDR1 as WNHNN and CDR2 as SYGVQD (reference sequence). The CDR3 reads CASSESGGPAGDTQYF. The CDR3 DNA is TGCGCCAGCAGTGAGTCGGGCGGGCCGGCTGGGGATACGCAGTATTTT.

This chain joins TRBV11-3 and TRBJ2-5; weak D call: TRBD2 (7 bases). Trimming left V 8 bases short and J 3 bases short, with 19 bases between. CDR1 and CDR2 (germline): SGHNT, YENEEA. The CDR3 extends over 15 amino acids. CDR3 coding DNA: TGTGCCAGCTCCGGGGGCGGGAGAATAGAAGAGACCCAGTACTTC. It specifies CASSGGGRIEETQYF.

The chain carries TRBV11-2 and TRBJ2-2, with a weak D call TRBD2 (5 bases). The V gene's germline CDR1 is SGHAT and CDR2 FQNNGV. This CDR3 spans 15 amino acids. Trimming took off 4 bases at V and 5 bases at J, with 14 bases between the two ends. Here the CDR3 reads CASSSLRGKTGELFF. The CDR3 coding sequence is TGTGCCAGCAGCTCTCTCCGGGGAAAAACCGGGGAGCTGTTTTTT.